This T cell receptor beta chain was found in a study of blood T cell repertoires in COVID-19. Study overall: Sources were T cells, B-cell-depleted T cells, or PBMCs; the material itself was cDNA or gDNA.

As processed by the authors: Quantification of nucleated cells was approximated via reference gene primer amplification. Sequencing used immunoSEQ multiplex PCR; TCRdb keeps in-frame clones, though not all of them. The V and J calls and clone size come from that table; D and trimming were worked out from the DNA. The sample comprises tens of thousands of clones, nearly 90% of which are singletons, and around 4.5% rests with the top ten. Germline CDR1 and CDR2: LGHDT and YNNKEL (reference sequence). J was trimmed by 5 bases and V by 4 bases; bases with no gene match: 12. CDR3 length: 16 residues. Seattle's enrolled individuals joined amid active infection and were then monitored longitudinally.

The rearrangement uses TRBV3-1 (or the pseudogene TRBV3-2) and TRBJ2-5; TRBD2 agrees at 8 bases. Input material: peripheral blood. This sequence originates from a man between 60 and 70 years old with COVID-19, enrolled during active disease. CDR3 protein: CASSLGGAGVAETQYF. CDR3 nucleotide sequence: TGTGCCAGCAGCCTAGGTGGAGCGGGAGTAGCGGAGACCCAGTACTTC.